This TCR beta chain comes out of a study of cytomegalovirus exposure and HLA in healthy donors. Looked up from germline, CDR1 is SGHVS and CDR2 is FNYEAQ. Trimming took off 4 bases at V and 5 bases at J, with 15 bases between the two ends. The CDR3 totals 14 residues. Primers included in the PCR were 60 Vbeta and 13 Jbeta primers. The data were produced by immunoSEQ multiplex PCR, yet TCRdb's version contains in-frame clones alone and is incomplete. Of about 200,000 clones listed, around 85% were seen once; the top ten hold approximately 2.2%. This clonotype was obtained from a woman in her forties or fifties in good health and CMV-seronegative. Sequencing was performed on PBMCs. J is TRBJ2-7 and V is TRBV7-6; TRBD2 might be the D (7 bases). The CDR3 DNA reads as TGTGCCAGCAGCTCCGCGGCGGGGGCCCACGAGCAGTACTTC. This sequence encodes CASSSAAGAHEQYF.